Each of the 14 T cell receptor beta chains below was sequenced from the same sample in a study of OX40 agonist ivuxolimab in advanced cancers. TCRdb's copy holds only in-frame clones and misses some; the assay was immunoSEQ multiplex PCR. The profile covers some 52,000 clones, with over 80% appearing a single time and roughly 12% taken by the ten largest. The source was CD4+ or CD8+ T cells sorted from blood, collected in a trial of the OX40 agonist ivuxolimab. The receptors were sampled from an adult with an advanced solid tumor such as melanoma, head and neck, liver or kidney cancer.

The chain carries TRBV5-1 and TRBJ2-3, with 11 bases that match TRBD1. This CDR3 region has 16 residues. CDR1 is SGHRS and CDR2 is YFSETQ in the germline V gene. V was clipped by 3 bases and J by 1 base; unmatched bases: 4. The CDR3 region is CASSWRTGGGTDTQYF. DNA of the CDR3: TGCGCCAGCAGCTGGAGGACAGGGGGCGGCACAGATACGCAGTATTTT.

The CDR3 loop reads CASSWQGHSYEQYV. The CDR3 DNA reads TGTGCCAGCAGCTGGCAGGGACATTCCTACGAGCAGTACGTC. The V and J genes are TRBV21-1 and TRBJ2-7; the table's TRBD1 call for D was not verified on the DNA. TRBV21-1 is tagged as a pseudogene. CDR3 size: 14 residues.

V gene TRBV6-5 combines with J gene TRBJ2-7, with 11 bases that match TRBD1. The CDR3 is 14 residues long. Germline CDR1 and CDR2: MNHEY and SVGAGI. V trimming: 8 bases; J trimming: 5 bases; junction bases outside the gene matches: 8. CDR3 nucleotides: TGTGCCAGCCGGGGACAGGGGGTTTCGAACGAGCAGTACTTC. Encoded protein: CASRGQGVSNEQYF.

This clone was counted between two and nine times. The CDR3 here is CAARGSRGTQYF. CDR3 coding DNA: TGTGCCGCCCGGGGGAGTAGGGGTACGCAGTATTTT. This chain joins TRBV30 and TRBJ2-3; D may be TRBD2 (6 bases). Germline V gene data show CDR1 as GTSNPN and CDR2 as SVGIG (reference sequence). V was pared by 8 bases and J by 8 bases, with 17 bases between. The CDR3 is 12 residues long.

The chain links TRBV27 to TRBJ1-5; the match to TRBD1 covers 8 bases. The CDR3 consists of 19 residues. Per germline, CDR1 MNHEY and CDR2 SMNVEV (reference sequence). V shed 4 bases, J shed 4 bases, and the junction held 18 bases outside the gene matches. The CDR3 spells CASSSLGGAGGVRNQPQHF. The CDR3 DNA is TGTGCCAGCAGTTCTCTAGGGGGGGCAGGGGGCGTCCGTAATCAGCCCCAGCATTTT.

A few counts support this clone. This sample includes further DNA sequences coding for the same CDR3. The CDR3 DNA is TGTGCCAGCAGCTTAGAGGTATCGGGTACGCAGTATTTT. It translates to CASSLEVSGTQYF. The rearrangement uses TRBV7-2 and TRBJ2-3; D not resolved. The germline CDR1 and CDR2 sequences are SGHTA and FQGNSA. This CDR3 is built from 13 residues. The ends were cut back, 1 base at V and 8 bases at J, with 10 bases in the middle. The full variable domain, completed using reference TRBV7-2 and TRBJ2-3, is GAGVSQSPSNKVTEKGKDVELRCDPISGHTALYWYRQSLGQGLEFLIYFQGNSAPDKSGLPSDRFSAERTGGSVSTLTIQRTQQEDSAVYLCASSLEVSGTQYFGPGTRLTVL.

In its sample, this clone was seen many times. This sequence joins TRBV2 and TRBJ2-7, with unresolved D. The germline V gene encodes CDR1 SNHLY and CDR2 FYNNEI. This CDR3 is 14 amino acids long. V lost 0 bases, J lost 3 bases, and 9 bases lay in between. The CDR3 protein is CASSEARQFYEQYV. Here the CDR3 DNA reads TGTGCCAGCAGTGAAGCGCGGCAGTTCTACGAGCAGTACGTC.

The CDR3 DNA reads as TGTGCCAGTAGTATTCCATTTGTCGGAGATGAAGCTTTCTTT. This encodes CASSIPFVGDEAFF. V and J are TRBV19 and TRBJ1-1, with unresolved D. There are 14 residues in the CDR3. Germline V lookup: CDR1 LNHDA, CDR2 SQIVND (reference sequence). Trimming stripped 3 bases from V and 7 bases from J, with 15 bases between.

This clone has just one count. The genes are TRBV5-1 and TRBJ2-6; TRBD2 matches at 11 bases. Germline-derived CDR1 and CDR2 are SGHRS and YFSETQ. The CDR3 sequence is 19 residues long. V was clipped by 4 bases and J by 0 bases; unmatched bases: 9. The CDR3 spells CASSLQYSGGASGANVLTF. In DNA form, the CDR3 reads TGCGCCAGCAGCCTCCAGTATAGCGGGGGGGCCTCTGGGGCCAACGTCCTGACTTTC.

The V call is TRBV11-2, the J call TRBJ2-5; TRBD2 agrees at 8 bases. The germline CDR1 and CDR2 sequences are SGHAT and FQNNGV. The V gene end was trimmed by 5 bases and the J gene end by 4 bases; junction bases not matched to a gene: 3. There are 13 residues in the CDR3. The CDR3 reads CASSETSVETQYF. The CDR3 coding sequence is TGTGCCAGCAGCGAGACTAGCGTAGAGACCCAGTACTTC.

This chain links TRBV6-6 with TRBJ2-3; unclear D gene. This CDR3 has 13 amino acids. V lost 3 bases to trimming and J lost 10 bases, with 14 bases between them. Germline assignment: CDR1 MNHNY and CDR2 SVGAGI (reference sequence). The CDR3 DNA reads TGTGCCAGCAGTTATTCGATCCAGGATGCGCAGTATTTT. This translates into CASSYSIQDAQYF.

The rearrangement uses TRBV18 and TRBJ2-5, with TRBD2 matching over 12 bases. In germline, CDR1 is KGHSH, CDR2 LQKENI. The CDR3 extends over 15 amino acids. The V gene end was trimmed by 6 bases and the J gene end by 3 bases; junction bases not matched to a gene: 5. The CDR3 bases are TGTGCCAGCTCGCGGACTAGCGGGACCAAAGAGACCCAGTACTTC. It translates to CASSRTSGTKETQYF.

A single count supports this clone. V and J are TRBV28 and TRBJ2-7; D is possibly TRBD2 (6 bases). Germline V gene lookup returns CDR1 MDHEN and CDR2 SYDVKM. The V and J ends lost 2 bases and 7 bases respectively, with 12 bases between them. The CDR3 consists of 13 residues. The CDR3 protein is CASSLGGSDEQYF. CDR3 DNA sequence: TGTGCCAGCAGTTTAGGGGGGTCCGATGAGCAGTACTTC.

This clone was found a few times. The chain links TRBV4-1 to TRBJ1-3; D unclear. This CDR3 contains 16 residues. Per germline, CDR1 MGHRA and CDR2 YSYEKL. The V end was cut by 1 base, the J end by 0 bases, with 10 bases between. CDR3 sequence: CASSQGGAYSGNTIYF. DNA for the CDR3: TGCGCCAGCAGCCAAGGAGGTGCCTACTCTGGAAACACCATATATTTT.